Listed here are 30 T cell receptor beta chains from one sample, sequenced in a study of OX40 agonist ivuxolimab in advanced cancers. Clones were read by immunoSEQ multiplex PCR, and TCRdb kept only the in-frame ones, dropping some. Here the sample spans 23,000 or so clones, around 80% being singletons. The specimen was CD4+ or CD8+ T cells sorted from blood, collected in a trial of the OX40 agonist ivuxolimab. The receptor source for this set is an adult with an advanced solid tumor such as melanoma, head and neck, liver or kidney cancer.

The rearrangement links TRBV19 to TRBJ1-5; TRBD1 aligns across 7 bases. This CDR3 contains 17 residues. Germline V lookup: CDR1 LNHDA, CDR2 SQIVND (reference sequence). Trimming removed 5 bases from V and 3 bases from J; junction bases left unmatched: 13. CDR3 in amino acids: CASSEGARRRANQPQHF. CDR3 bases: TGTGCCAGTAGTGAGGGGGCGCGGAGGAGAGCCAATCAGCCCCAGCATTTT.

The chain employs TRBV10-3 and TRBJ2-1, with D maybe TRBD2 (7 bases). The CDR3 consists of 15 residues. Germline CDR1 reads ENHRY; CDR2 reads SYGVKD. Trimming removed 4 bases from V and 8 bases from J, with 18 bases in between. The CDR3 nucleotides read TGTGCCATCAGTGGAGGGGGGGATAACAAAGATGAGCAGTTCTTC. Its protein product is CAISGGGDNKDEQFF.

The chain couples TRBV28 to TRBJ1-5; D call uncertain. Deletions cut 5 bases from V and 2 bases from J, with 22 bases between. The V gene's germline CDR1 is MDHEN and CDR2 SYDVKM. CDR3 length equals 18 residues. In DNA form, the CDR3 reads TGTGCCAGCAGTAACCTCTCTGGCAGGCTAAGCGGCAATCAGCCCCAGCATTTT. Encoded protein: CASSNLSGRLSGNQPQHF.

This clone was detected once. The V call is TRBV9, the J call TRBJ1-4; D gene unclear. This CDR3 region has 12 residues. With 3 bases removed from V and 8 bases from J, the gap between germline ends came to 8 bases. Germline values: CDR1 SGDLS, CDR2 YYNGEE. This chain's CDR3 is CASSGTREKLFF. The CDR3 region has the DNA TGTGCCAGCAGCGGTACACGGGAAAAACTGTTTTTT.

CDR3 amino acids: CASSSIRSQGNEQFF. The CDR3 DNA reads as TGTGCCAGTAGTTCGATCCGCTCACAGGGCAATGAGCAGTTCTTC. The chain joins TRBV19 to TRBJ2-1; D may be TRBD1 (6 bases). The V gene's germline CDR1 is LNHDA and CDR2 SQIVND (reference sequence). The CDR3 runs 15 residues. V was cut by 5 bases and J by 6 bases, with 17 bases left in between.

In this sample, this clone turned up once. This sequence joins TRBV19 and TRBJ2-1, with 7 bases that match TRBD2. V lost 4 bases to trimming and J lost 0 bases; unmatched junction nucleotides: 3. This CDR3 contains 15 residues. Per the germline V gene, CDR1 is LNHDA and CDR2 is SQIVND (reference sequence). The CDR3 protein is CASSTRTSSYNEQFF. The CDR3 nucleotides read TGTGCCAGTAGTACCCGGACTAGCTCCTACAATGAGCAGTTCTTC.

The rearrangement links TRBV30 to TRBJ2-3; possibly TRBD1 or TRBD2 for D (6 bases each). Germline lookup yields CDR1 GTSNPN and CDR2 SVGIG (reference sequence). CDR3 length: 18 residues. Trimming took 0 bases from V and 4 from J, leaving 23 bases between them. CDR3 sequence: CAWSVQGWGRGAPDTQYF. In DNA, the CDR3 is TGTGCCTGGAGTGTACAAGGTTGGGGGCGGGGTGCCCCAGATACGCAGTATTTT.

This clone was detected only a few times. The chain is built from TRBV5-8 and TRBJ1-5; D might be TRBD1 (5 bases). Germline values: CDR1 SGHTS, CDR2 YDEGEE. CDR3 length: 15 amino acids. V lost 0 bases, J lost 2 bases, and 9 bases lay in between. CDR3 in DNA: TGTGCCAGCAGCTTGGGCAGGGTCGGCAATCAGCCCCAGCATTTT. Protein: CASSLGRVGNQPQHF.

The chain joins TRBV5-1 to TRBJ2-1, with D unclear. The V end lost 1 base, the J end lost 10 bases, and 9 bases lay between the germline ends. Germline CDR1 is SGHRS and CDR2 is YFSETQ. The length of the CDR3 is 12 residues. The CDR3 is CASSLFSGEQFF. CDR3 nucleotides: TGCGCCAGCAGCTTGTTCTCCGGGGAGCAGTTCTTC.

V is TRBV10-3 and J is TRBJ1-2; TRBD1 aligns across 12 bases. The CDR3 loop spans 14 amino acids. CDR1 ENHRY and CDR2 SYGVKD come from the germline V gene. Losses at the gene ends were 4 bases for V and 7 bases for J; bases not matched to a gene: 4. The CDR3 nucleotides are TGTGCCATCAGTGGGGGGACAGGGGGCTCTGGCTACACCTTC. Translating gives CAISGGTGGSGYTF.

The chain has TRBV6-6 and TRBJ1-2, with TRBD1 matching over 9 bases. Germline-derived CDR1 and CDR2 are MNHNY and SVGAGI (reference sequence). The ends lost 2 bases at V and 3 bases at J; junction bases unmatched: 4. This CDR3 is 15 amino acids long. The CDR3 reads CASSYGQGRDYGYTF. As DNA, the CDR3 is TGTGCCAGCAGTTACGGACAGGGGAGGGACTATGGCTACACCTTC.

The CDR3 sequence: CASSVVDRVGPRKGTEAFF. In nucleotides, the CDR3 is TGTGCCAGCAGCGTAGTAGATAGGGTAGGCCCCCGGAAGGGAACTGAAGCTTTCTTT. The genes are TRBV9 and TRBJ1-1; D is undetermined. This CDR3 spans 19 amino acids. Germline assignment: CDR1 SGDLS and CDR2 YYNGEE. The V and J ends lost 0 bases and 5 bases respectively, with 26 bases between them. Full variable domain (remainder filled in from reference TRBV9 and TRBJ1-1): DSGVTQTPKHLITATGQRVTLRCSPRSGDLSVYWYQQSLDQGLQFLIQYYNGEERAKGNILERFSAQQFPDLHSELNLSSLELGDSALYFCASSVVDRVGPRKGTEAFFGQGTRLTVV.

This rearrangement joins TRBV5-4 to TRBJ2-5, with a possible D match to TRBD2 (5 bases). Trimming pared 4 bases from V and 2 bases from J, leaving 9 bases between. CDR3 length: 13 amino acids. The germline V gene has CDR1 SGHNT and CDR2 YYREEE (reference sequence). The CDR3 sequence is CASSPVAQETQYF. As DNA, the CDR3 is TGTGCCAGCAGCCCTGTAGCGCAAGAGACCCAGTACTTC.

V gene TRBV19 combines with J gene TRBJ2-6, with unresolved D. Germline values: CDR1 LNHDA, CDR2 SQIVND (reference sequence). The germline V and J ends were trimmed by 7 bases and 0 bases, with 10 bases remaining between them. The CDR3 spans 15 residues. The CDR3 protein is CASNAAASGANVLTF. Written as DNA, the CDR3 is TGTGCCAGTAACGCGGCGGCCTCTGGGGCCAACGTCCTGACTTTC.

V gene TRBV29-1 combines with J gene TRBJ1-2, with 7 bases fitting TRBD1. This CDR3 comprises 12 residues. V dropped 7 bases and J dropped 4; count of bases not matched to a gene: 6. Germline assignment: CDR1 SQVTM and CDR2 ANQGSEA. This CDR3 reads CSAGGGSYGYTF. The CDR3 nucleotides read TGCAGCGCAGGGGGTGGTAGCTATGGCTACACCTTC.

In its sample, this clone was seen a few times. V and J are TRBV2 and TRBJ1-2, with D tentatively TRBD1 (5 bases). Trimming removed 7 bases at V and 4 bases at J, with 13 bases between. Germline V lookup: CDR1 SNHLY, CDR2 FYNNEI. The CDR3 has 13 amino acids. The CDR3 DNA is TGTGCCAGCACCCGCGACGGGGGCTATGGCTACACCTTC. It is translated as CASTRDGGYGYTF. Drawing the rest from reference TRBV2 and TRBJ1-2, the complete variable domain is EPEVTQTPSHQVTQMGQEVILRCVPISNHLYFYWYRQILGQKVEFLVSFYNNEISEKSEIFDDQFSVERPDGSNFTLKIRSTKLEDSAMYFCASTRDGGYGYTFGSGTRLTVV.

The rearrangement links TRBV9 to TRBJ2-3, with D perhaps matching TRBD2 (5 bases). V lost 3 bases and J 6 bases, leaving 23 bases between the germline ends. The CDR3 spans 17 residues. Germline CDR1 is SGDLS and CDR2 is YYNGEE. The CDR3 is CASSDLPPSSTLDTQYF. The CDR3 DNA is TGTGCCAGCAGCGACCTCCCACCTAGCAGCACATTGGATACGCAGTATTTT. The full variable domain, in which reference TRBV9 and TRBJ2-3 provide the parts outside the CDR3, is DSGVTQTPKHLITATGQRVTLRCSPRSGDLSVYWYQQSLDQGLQFLIQYYNGEERAKGNILERFSAQQFPDLHSELNLSSLELGDSALYFCASSDLPPSSTLDTQYFGPGTRLTVL.

This clone was picked up a small number of times. This chain connects TRBV14 to TRBJ2-3; 9 nucleotides align to TRBD2. The CDR3 is 15 residues long. The ends lost 1 base at V and 9 bases at J; junction bases unmatched: 8. Germline assignment: CDR1 SGHDN and CDR2 FVKESK. CDR3 sequence reads: CASSQVLSGGLTQYF. DNA for the CDR3: TGTGCCAGCAGCCAAGTTCTTAGCGGGGGTCTAACGCAGTATTTT.

This clone was seen just once. This rearrangement joins TRBV7-3 to TRBJ2-6; D not certain. CDR1 is SGHTA, CDR2 FQGTGA, per germline. The V end lost 0 bases, the J end lost 1 base, and 4 bases lay between the germline ends. The CDR3 is 15 amino acids. In DNA form, the CDR3 reads TGTGCCAGCAGCTTAACAGCGTCTGGGGCCAACGTCCTGACTTTC. Protein product: CASSLTASGANVLTF.

J is TRBJ2-7 and V is TRBV5-1, with D hard to call. CDR3 length: 14 residues. CDR1 is SGHRS and CDR2 is YFSETQ in the germline V gene. V was pared by 0 bases and J by 2 bases, with 9 bases between. The CDR3 sequence: CASSLVSATYEQYF. DNA of the CDR3: TGCGCCAGCAGCTTGGTCAGCGCTACCTACGAGCAGTACTTC.

The CDR3 coding sequence is TGCGCCAGCAGCCAAGATATCACACAGTCAATTATGAACACTGAAGCTTTCTTT. This gives the protein CASSQDITQSIMNTEAFF. The rearrangement uses TRBV4-3 and TRBJ1-1; D gene ambiguous. V lost 0 bases and J 0 bases, leaving 17 bases between the germline ends. Germline V gives CDR1 LGHNA, CDR2 YSLEER. This CDR3 contains 18 residues.

This sequence joins TRBV19 and TRBJ1-2; 9 nucleotides align to TRBD1. The ends lost 7 bases at V and 7 bases at J; junction bases unmatched: 7. Germline V CDR1 and CDR2: LNHDA, SQIVND (reference sequence). The CDR3 totals 13 residues. This chain's CDR3 is CASTEQGAGGYTF. The CDR3 DNA reads as TGTGCCAGTACCGAACAGGGGGCGGGTGGCTACACCTTC.

This chain uses TRBV15 with TRBJ2-7; possibly TRBD1 for D (5 bases). CDR1 is LNHNV and CDR2 is YYDKDF in the germline V gene (reference sequence). The V end was cut by 2 bases, the J end by 5 bases, with 16 bases between. There are 15 residues in the CDR3. CDR3 nucleotides: TGTGCCACCAGCAGACCGACAGTGGGTAGAGACGAGCAGTACTTC. Its protein is CATSRPTVGRDEQYF.

In its sample, this clone was seen once. This chain joins TRBV29-1 and TRBJ2-5; D not resolved. This CDR3 spans 12 amino acids. Trimming left V 4 bases short and J 1 base short, with 7 bases between. Germline CDR1 is SQVTM and CDR2 is ANQGSEA. This CDR3 is CSVAQTQETQYF. The CDR3 DNA is TGCAGCGTTGCCCAGACCCAAGAGACCCAGTACTTC.

V gene TRBV6-8 combines with J gene TRBJ2-3; TRBD1 is a possible D gene (6 bases). The CDR3 is made up of 14 amino acids. V lost 6 bases, J lost 3 bases, and 13 bases lay in between. CDR1 and CDR2 (germline): MNHGY, SAAAGT. CDR3 sequence reads: CASSQGLGTDTQYF. DNA for the CDR3: TGTGCCAGCAGCCAGGGGTTGGGGACAGATACGCAGTATTTT.

The chain links TRBV7-2 to TRBJ1-2, with D perhaps TRBD1 (5 bases). The V and J ends lost 5 bases and 0 bases respectively, with 10 bases between them. Germline V CDR1 and CDR2: SGHTA, FQGNSA. The CDR3 is 14 amino acids. The DNA for the CDR3 is TGTGCCAGCAGCCCGGGACGGTCTAACTATGGCTACACCTTC. Encoded protein: CASSPGRSNYGYTF. Together with reference TRBV7-2 and TRBJ1-2, the CDR3 gives the full variable domain: GAGVSQSPSNKVTEKGKDVELRCDPISGHTALYWYRQSLGQGLEFLIYFQGNSAPDKSGLPSDRFSAERTGGSVSTLTIQRTQQEDSAVYLCASSPGRSNYGYTFGSGTRLTVV.

The J gene is TRBJ2-7, the V gene TRBV12-1; TRBD1, as called in the table, went unchecked against the DNA. TRBV12-1 is a pseudogene segment. The length of the CDR3 is 15 residues. The CDR3 DNA reads as TGTGCCAGCAGCTTTGCGCCGGGACATAGCTACGAGCAGTACTTC. Its protein product is CASSFAPGHSYEQYF.

V usage is TRBV7-3 and J usage is TRBJ2-1; D gene unclear. Trimming shortened V by 5 bases and J by 5 bases, and 4 bases separated the two germline ends. CDR1 and CDR2 (germline): SGHTA, FQGTGA. The CDR3 length is 11 residues. CDR3 DNA sequence: TGTGCCAGCAGCCGAGACAATGAGCAGTTCTTC. Protein sequence: CASSRDNEQFF.

The chain joins TRBV5-6 to TRBJ2-1, with D perhaps being TRBD1 or TRBD2 (5 bases each). Germline V gene sequence: CDR1 SGHDT, CDR2 YYEEEE. V lost 10 bases and J 0 bases, leaving 14 bases between the germline ends. This CDR3 is 14 amino acids long. As DNA, the CDR3 is TGTGCCGCCTCCCGGGGCGGCTCCTACAATGAGCAGTTCTTC. This codes for CAASRGGSYNEQFF.

This clone was counted a few times. This chain connects TRBV30 to TRBJ2-3, with TRBD2 matching over 7 bases. V lost 4 bases and J lost 2; bases outside the gene matches: 9. Germline CDR1 GTSNPN, CDR2 SVGIG (reference sequence). The CDR3 is 15 residues long. The CDR3 sequence: CAWTGAGLDTDTQYF. The CDR3 DNA follows: TGTGCCTGGACGGGAGCGGGGTTAGACACAGATACGCAGTATTTT.